A single sample is the source of the 24 T cell receptor beta chains below, sequenced in a study of CD8 T cells in ankylosing spondylitis (TCRdb year 2017). On the study overall, not on this receptor specifically: A TCR beta motif of 8 or 9 highly homologous amino acid variants appeared characteristic of blood from ankylosing spondylitis patients.

Libraries came from 5' RACE. Sequencing took place on an Illumina HiSeq 2500. The public reads were run again by TCRdb, first through fastp at Q25 and then through MiXCR, and only productive beta chains were kept. Each CDR3 protein gets just one entry, which takes the most common genes and DNA from the rows behind it. The sample data list under 950,000 distinct CDR3 sequences, and over 15% of these were observed just once. The ten largest clones capture 15% to 20% of the sample. The antigens these receptors bind are not known. Material: blood, either unsorted or a sorted T cell fraction (not recorded which). These receptors were obtained from a male donor with ankylosing spondylitis.

The chain recombines TRBV27 with TRBJ2-3, with D perhaps matching TRBD2 (6 bases). Trimming shortened V by 4 bases and J by 5 bases, and 10 bases separated the two germline ends. Germline V lookup: CDR1 MNHEY, CDR2 SMNVEV (reference sequence). The CDR3 spans 13 residues. The CDR3 coding sequence is TGTGCCAGCAGTTCATGGGACTTAGATACGCAGTATTTT. Its translation: CASSSWDLDTQYF.

The chain recombines TRBV30 with TRBJ1-2, with D tentatively TRBD1 (6 bases). Germline lookup yields CDR1 GTSNPN and CDR2 SVGIG (reference sequence). The CDR3 covers 13 residues. V was shortened by 4 bases and J by 4 bases, with 13 bases between the two germline ends. CDR3 protein: CAWTLQGRYGYTF. The CDR3 bases are TGTGCCTGGACTTTGCAGGGGCGCTATGGCTACACCTTC.

This chain uses TRBV7-3 with TRBJ2-3, with 8 bases identical to TRBD2. This CDR3 has 15 amino acids. V was pared by 3 bases and J by 8 bases, with 10 bases of the junction left unmatched. Germline assignment: CDR1 SGHTA and CDR2 FQGTGA. The DNA for the CDR3 is TGTGCCAGCAGCTTCCGACCGGGACTAGGGAGTACGCAGTATTTT. It translates to CASSFRPGLGSTQYF.

A few counts support this clonotype. The chain employs TRBV18 and TRBJ2-3; 8 bases are shared with TRBD1. The V gene's germline CDR1 is KGHSH and CDR2 LQKENI. CDR3 length: 17 residues. V gave up 1 base and J gave up 1 base; unmatched junction bases: 7. The CDR3 reads CASSPRGAGGGTDTQYF. The CDR3 DNA is TGTGCCAGCTCACCACGCGGTGCAGGGGGCGGCACAGATACGCAGTATTTT.

The genes are TRBV7-9 and TRBJ2-2; 8 bases are shared with TRBD2. The V segment lost 1 base and the J segment 4 bases; nucleotides outside the gene matches: 5. In germline, CDR1 is SEHNR, CDR2 FQNEAQ (reference sequence). The CDR3 is made up of 16 amino acids. CDR3 residues: CASSLERGRSTGELFF. CDR3 DNA: TGTGCCAGCAGCTTAGAGCGCGGGAGGAGCACCGGGGAGCTGTTTTTT.

The chain recombines TRBV30 with TRBJ1-6, with D perhaps TRBD1 (6 bases). Germline-derived CDR1 and CDR2 are GTSNPN and SVGIG (reference sequence). The CDR3 runs to 13 residues. V was trimmed by 1 base and J by 10 bases, leaving 11 bases between them. DNA for the CDR3: TGTGCCTGGAGTGGACAGGCTCGATCACCCCTCCACTTT. Its translation: CAWSGQARSPLHF. The full variable domain, its missing parts supplied by reference TRBV30 and TRBJ1-6, is SQTIHQWPATLVQPVGSPLSLECTVEGTSNPNLYWYRQAAGRGLQLLFYSVGIGQISSEVPQNLSASRPQDRQFILSSKKLLLSDSGFYLCAWSGQARSPLHFGNGTRLTVT.

This sequence joins TRBV18 and TRBJ1-1; D is uncertain. CDR3 size: 13 residues. V was shortened by 6 bases and J by 4 bases, with 12 bases between the two germline ends. Germline V gene sequence: CDR1 KGHSH, CDR2 LQKENI. The DNA for the CDR3 is TGTGCCAGCTCGATACAGAGTCTCACTGAAGCTTTCTTT. Translated: CASSIQSLTEAFF.

V usage is TRBV7-2 and J usage is TRBJ2-7; D remains ambiguous. CDR1 SGHTA and CDR2 FQGNSA come from the germline V gene. The V and J ends lost 1 base and 0 bases respectively, with 16 bases between them. The CDR3 covers 17 residues. CDR3 amino acids: CASSLGGGQVSSYEQYF. CDR3 coding DNA: TGTGCCAGCAGCTTAGGTGGCGGCCAGGTGAGCTCCTACGAGCAGTACTTC.

V gene TRBV5-1 combines with J gene TRBJ1-1; D ambiguous. V was trimmed by 7 bases and J by 0 bases, leaving 10 bases between them. In germline, CDR1 is SGHRS, CDR2 YFSETQ. The CDR3 has 13 amino acids. DNA for the CDR3: TGCGCCAGCTCCGGCAGCATGAACACTGAAGCTTTCTTT. It encodes CASSGSMNTEAFF.

V and J are TRBV10-3 and TRBJ2-7; 12 bases are shared with TRBD2. J lost 0 bases, V lost 4 bases, and 4 bases had no gene match. The CDR3 runs to 16 residues. CDR1 is ENHRY, CDR2 SYGVKD, per germline. The CDR3 bases are TGTGCCATCAGTGGGACTAGCGGGGCTAGCTCCTACGAGCAGTACTTC. Translating it yields CAISGTSGASSYEQYF.

The chain carries TRBV27 and TRBJ2-7; no reliable D call. Trimming pared 6 bases from V and 5 bases from J, leaving 17 bases between. Germline assignment: CDR1 MNHEY and CDR2 SMNVEV (reference sequence). There are 14 residues in the CDR3. The CDR3 bases are TGTGCCAGCAGCACGGTTTTCGAGCGCGACGAGCAGTACTTC. Its translation is CASSTVFERDEQYF.

The sample holds a few counts of this clonotype. The rearrangement links TRBV29-1 to TRBJ2-2; D is unclear. V lost 3 bases to trimming and J lost 0 bases, with 8 bases between them. Germline assignment: CDR1 SQVTM and CDR2 ANQGSEA. CDR3 length: 14 amino acids. CDR3 sequence (DNA): TGCAGCGTTGAGGTGGGGTCGAACACCGGGGAGCTGTTTTTT. Residues: CSVEVGSNTGELFF.

A few counts support this clonotype. The chain carries TRBV20-1 and TRBJ2-1; D not resolved. Deletions cut 7 bases from V and 9 bases from J, with 16 bases between. The germline V gene encodes CDR1 DFQATT and CDR2 SNEGSKA (reference sequence). The CDR3 is 12 amino acids. The CDR3 sequence: CSVGGPSAEQFF. The CDR3 DNA reads as TGCAGTGTTGGCGGCCCATCGGCTGAGCAGTTCTTC.

The CDR3 DNA reads as TGTGCCATCAGTGAGGGGGTAGCGATCTATGGCTACACCTTC. This encodes CAISEGVAIYGYTF. The rearrangement joins TRBV10-3 to TRBJ1-2; no firm D call. This CDR3 region has 14 residues. The V end lost 2 bases, the J end lost 4 bases, and 11 bases lay between the germline ends. Germline CDR1 is ENHRY and CDR2 is SYGVKD.

This clonotype has at least ten counts. V and J are TRBV5-1 and TRBJ2-1, with TRBD2 matching over 10 bases. V was pared by 7 bases and J by 3 bases, with 4 bases of the junction left unmatched. The germline V gene has CDR1 SGHRS and CDR2 YFSETQ. The CDR3 runs to 14 residues. CDR3 nucleotide sequence: TGCGCCAGCTCTCTAGCGGGAGTCTACAATGAGCAGTTCTTC. Residues: CASSLAGVYNEQFF.

This clonotype has only a few counts. The chain uses TRBV12-3 or TRBV12-4 and TRBJ2-5; 7 positions agree with TRBD1. The CDR3 extends over 13 amino acids. The trim removed 4 bases at V and 5 bases at J, leaving 4 bases unmatched. CDR3: CASSWQGDETQYF. The CDR3 nucleotides are TGTGCCAGCAGTTGGCAGGGGGATGAGACCCAGTACTTC.

This rearrangement joins TRBV18 to TRBJ1-1; TRBD1 matches 9 bases. Germline V gene lookup returns CDR1 KGHSH and CDR2 LQKENI. The CDR3 consists of 15 residues. V shed 6 bases, J shed 7 bases, and the junction held 12 bases outside the gene matches. DNA for the CDR3: TGTGCCAGCTCCCCAAAACAGGGGGCGTCAAGTGAAGCTTTCTTT. It translates to CASSPKQGASSEAFF.

The genes are TRBV28 and TRBJ2-1; 11 bases agree with TRBD2. Germline V gene lookup returns CDR1 MDHEN and CDR2 SYDVKM. The J segment lost 4 bases and the V segment lost 7 bases, leaving 3 bases of the junction unmatched. This CDR3 region has 14 residues. CDR3 amino acids: CASKGTSGYNEQFF. The CDR3 DNA is TGTGCCAGCAAGGGGACTAGCGGATACAATGAGCAGTTCTTC.

The rearrangement links TRBV9 to TRBJ2-3; unclear D gene. Germline V gene sequence: CDR1 SGDLS, CDR2 YYNGEE. The length of the CDR3 is 17 residues. The V end lost 0 bases, the J end lost 0 bases, and 14 bases lay between the germline ends. The CDR3 here is CASSVGLTWLSTDTQYF. CDR3 DNA sequence: TGTGCCAGCAGCGTAGGCCTCACTTGGCTTAGCACAGATACGCAGTATTTT.

The chain couples TRBV6-1 to TRBJ1-4; D gene uncertain. The CDR3 is 13 amino acids. V lost 4 bases and J 11 bases, leaving 14 bases between the germline ends. Germline CDR1 reads MNHNS; CDR2 reads SASEGT. The chain's CDR3 is CASSVGVQVKLFF. Here the CDR3 DNA reads TGTGCCAGCAGTGTGGGCGTTCAAGTGAAACTGTTTTTT.

In its sample, this clonotype was seen a few times. J is TRBJ1-5 and V is TRBV18; no reliable D call. Germline-derived CDR1 and CDR2 are KGHSH and LQKENI. V lost 2 bases and J lost 0, with 14 bases in between. The CDR3 contains 17 residues. CDR3 residues: CASSPTTSLTSNQPQHF. As DNA, the CDR3 is TGTGCCAGCTCACCAACGACGTCTTTAACTAGCAATCAGCCCCAGCATTTT.

The chain recombines TRBV20-1 with TRBJ2-1; TRBD2 might be the D (6 bases). Trimming took off 7 bases at V and 6 bases at J, with 10 bases between the two ends. This CDR3 has 11 amino acids. Per the germline V gene, CDR1 is DFQATT and CDR2 is SNEGSKA (reference sequence). CDR3 sequence reads: CSVASANEQFF. The CDR3 region has the DNA TGCAGTGTTGCTAGCGCCAATGAGCAGTTCTTC.

This clonotype was detected many times. The rearrangement links TRBV4-3 to TRBJ2-3, with D unresolved. Germline CDR1 LGHNA, CDR2 YSLEER. This CDR3 has 16 amino acids. V gave up 0 bases and J gave up 2 bases, with 12 bases separating them. The CDR3 here is CASSQDPGYTTDTQYF. The CDR3 nucleotides are TGCGCCAGCAGCCAAGATCCCGGGTATACCACAGATACGCAGTATTTT.

Only a few counts were recorded for this clonotype. V and J are TRBV11-2 and TRBJ2-7, with 11 bases lining up with TRBD1. Germline-derived CDR1 and CDR2 are SGHAT and FQNNGV. This CDR3 region has 16 residues. Unmatched junction bases numbered 8, after V lost 1 base and J lost 6 bases. In DNA, the CDR3 is TGTGCCAGCAGCTTAGTCCCGGACAGGGGGCCGGTCGAGCAGTACTTC. Protein: CASSLVPDRGPVEQYF. The whole variable domain, remainder taken from reference TRBV11-2 and TRBJ2-7, is EAGVAQSPRYKIIEKRQSVAFWCNPISGHATLYWYQQILGQGPKLLIQFQNNGVVDDSQLPKDRFSAERLKGVDSTLKIQPAKLEDSAVYLCASSLVPDRGPVEQYFGPGTRLTVT.